In its sample, the clone carrying this T cell receptor beta chain ranks as medium-sized. The target antigen is unknown. This sample was included in a study of liver allograft versus peripheral blood T cells. Study-wide background: Transplanted-liver and recipient peripheral blood T cell receptor repertoires were compared. Study-wide points: Reports indicated that T cell receptor repertoires inside liver allografts differed from those in peripheral blood.

A single record per CDR3 protein comes from TCRdb applying MiXCR to the reads. The sample lists some 9,100 distinct CDR3 sequences; under 20% were seen once. The clonotype originates from a human patient who had a liver transplant. Some of the T cells might come from the graft donor.

DNA of the CDR3: TGTGCCAGCAGTTTACAGGGGGTAGGCACCTACGAGCAGTACTTC. This translates into CASSLQGVGTYEQYF. The rearrangement links TRBV6-5 to TRBJ2-7; the match to TRBD1 covers 8 bases. The J segment lost 2 bases and the V segment lost 4 bases, leaving 7 bases of the junction unmatched. CDR1 MNHEY and CDR2 SVGAGI come from the germline V gene. The CDR3 runs to 15 residues.